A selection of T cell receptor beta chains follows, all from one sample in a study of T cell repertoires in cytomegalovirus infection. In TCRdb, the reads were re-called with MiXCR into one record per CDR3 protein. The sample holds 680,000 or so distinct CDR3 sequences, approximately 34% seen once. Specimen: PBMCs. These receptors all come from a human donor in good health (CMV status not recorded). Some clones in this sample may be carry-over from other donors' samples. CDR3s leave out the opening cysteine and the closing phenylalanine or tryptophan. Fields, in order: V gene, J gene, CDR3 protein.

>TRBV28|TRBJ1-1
ASSSRTGRDTEAF
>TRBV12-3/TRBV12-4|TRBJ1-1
ASSYGQDEAF
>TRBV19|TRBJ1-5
ASSIKFQPQH
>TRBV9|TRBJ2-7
ASSVASSGDEQY
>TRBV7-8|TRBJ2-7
ASSSGGLAGEIYEQY
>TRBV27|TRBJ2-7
ASSLVAGVDEQY
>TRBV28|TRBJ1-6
ASSFIRSPLH
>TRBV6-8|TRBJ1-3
ASSYSGTGTGNTIY
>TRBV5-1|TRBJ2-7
ASSPKVGGAYEQY
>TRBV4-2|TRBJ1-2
ASSREAGDRVYGYT
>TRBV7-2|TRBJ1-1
ASSPQGSDTEAF
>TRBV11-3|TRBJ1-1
ASSLGQGMGTEAF
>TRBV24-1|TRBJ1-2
ATSVAGGAENYGYP
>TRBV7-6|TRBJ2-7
ASSLEGGRLSYEQY
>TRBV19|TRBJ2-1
ASRTRGLAGGPLEQF
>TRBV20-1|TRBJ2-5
SASTTGKETQY
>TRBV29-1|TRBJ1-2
SVLKGSGSGNYGYT
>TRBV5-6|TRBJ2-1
ASSATGTGYNEQF
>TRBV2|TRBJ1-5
ASSEGTGYGGAEPQH
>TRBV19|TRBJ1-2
ASQRGQTSS
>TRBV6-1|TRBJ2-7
ASSSPGQGAHEQY
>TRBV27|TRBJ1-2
ASSFQGQGSVRGYT
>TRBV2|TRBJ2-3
ASSDDRGADTQY
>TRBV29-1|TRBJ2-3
SVEWGDTQY
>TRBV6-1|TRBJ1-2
ASSGGRNYGYT
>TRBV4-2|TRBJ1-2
ASSQERTQANYGYT
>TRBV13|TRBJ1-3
ASSLGGQGINTIY
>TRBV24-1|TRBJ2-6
ATSEPTGGDLSGANVLT
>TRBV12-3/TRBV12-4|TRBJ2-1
ASTSTGDPYNEQF
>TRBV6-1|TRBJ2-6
ASTRGGAGANVLT
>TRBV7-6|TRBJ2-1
ASSPNWAGGLGEQF